Below are 12 T cell receptor beta chains sequenced from a single sample in a study of vaccination and CD4 T cells after COVID-19 (dated by TCRdb to between 2022 and 2023). What this sample's treatment or condition label stands for: roughly 10-day PBMC culture with coronavirus spike peptide pools or control peptides (ViraFEST assay). The library was obtained by PCR. TCRdb records Illumina iSeq 100 as the sequencer. At the Johns Hopkins FTIC core, DNA from the cultured CD4+ T cells underwent TCR sequencing with the Oncomine TCR Beta short-read assay. TCRdb trimmed public reads at Q25 via fastp, called clones via MiXCR and kept in-frame beta chains. All rows with the same CDR3 protein become a single entry with the most common DNA and genes. The sample yields about 23,000 distinct CDR3 sequences; around 42% were counted once. The ten top clones hold approximately 19% of the sample. Their antigens remain unidentified.

Sequenced material: CD4+ T cells from blood, cultured in vitro, taken before SARS-CoV-2 vaccination. The receptor source for this set is a human donor who received a COVID-19 vaccine.

In this sample, this clonotype turned up a few times. The gene calls are TRBV25-1 and TRBJ2-5; possible D gene TRBD1, 6 bases. The V end was cut by 4 bases, the J end by 2 bases, with 26 bases between. The CDR3 is 19 residues long. Germline CDR1 is MGHDK and CDR2 is SYGVNS. The CDR3 here is CASSVPERHRVEGQETQYF. CDR3 bases: TGTGCCAGCAGTGTTCCGGAAAGACACAGGGTAGAGGGGCAAGAGACCCAGTACTTC.

As regards this clonotype: At one end the junction does not follow the germline gene, possibly because of a read error. The V gene is TRBV7-3, the J gene TRBJ2-4; 9 bases map to TRBD2. This CDR3 region has 14 residues. CDR1 and CDR2 from the germline V gene are SGHTA and FQGTGA. CDR3 region: CANSQGLASNIQYF. Written as DNA, the CDR3 is TGTGCCAACAGCCAGGGACTAGCTTCGAACATTCAGTACTTC.

There are a few counts of this clonotype. The chain carries TRBV19 and TRBJ1-5; D might be TRBD1 (5 bases). V was cut by 9 bases and J by 4 bases, with 16 bases left in between. The CDR3 has 14 amino acids. The germline CDR1 and CDR2 sequences are LNHDA and SQIVND (reference sequence). The CDR3 DNA reads as TGTGCCAGCCGGTGGAGGGGTTTTAATCAGCCCCAGCATTTT. Encoded protein: CASRWRGFNQPQHF.

This chain uses TRBV5-1 with TRBJ1-6; TRBD1 might be the D (6 bases). The CDR3 is 19 residues long. The germline V and J ends were trimmed by 0 bases and 2 bases, with 18 bases remaining between them. CDR1 is SGHRS, CDR2 YFSETQ, per germline. Here the CDR3 DNA reads TGCGCCAGCAGCTTGGCCTCAGGAGGGGGGGACGCCTATAATTCACCCCTCCACTTT. Translated, it gives CASSLASGGGDAYNSPLHF.

The CDR3 DNA is TGTGCCAGCAGTCGCTTACGGACTAGCGGGGGGACCCGCACAGATACGCAGTATTTT. Protein: CASSRLRTSGGTRTDTQYF. The chain joins TRBV6-1 to TRBJ2-3, with 14 bases fitting TRBD2. The germline gives CDR1 MNHNS, CDR2 SASEGT. V shed 5 bases, J shed 1 base, and the junction held 11 bases outside the gene matches. This CDR3 region has 19 residues.

The rearrangement joins TRBV6-1 to TRBJ2-1; 8 bases match TRBD1. The germline V gene has CDR1 MNHNS and CDR2 SASEGT. After removal of 6 bases from V and 0 bases from J, the junction contained 1 base not matched to a gene. CDR3 length: 14 amino acids. This CDR3 reads CASRDRGSYNEQFF. The CDR3 DNA reads as TGTGCCAGCAGAGACAGGGGCTCCTACAATGAGCAGTTCTTC.

V gene TRBV6-4 combines with J gene TRBJ1-2; no definite D call. Trimming left V 0 bases short and J 13 bases short, with 9 bases between. From germline, CDR1 is MRHNA and CDR2 SNTAGT. This CDR3 is 11 amino acids long. The CDR3 DNA reads as TGTGCCAGCAGTGACTCCGGACGGTGCACCTTC. Encoded protein: CASSDSGRCTF.

This clonotype has only a few counts. The rearrangement joins TRBV6-1 to TRBJ2-3; TRBD1 agrees at 10 bases. CDR3 length: 13 amino acids. CDR1 is MNHNS, CDR2 SASEGT, per germline. J was trimmed by 5 bases and V by 5 bases; bases with no gene match: 1. The CDR3 DNA reads as TGTGCCAGCAGTCGGGACAGGGGAGATACGCAGTATTTT. Its protein product is CASSRDRGDTQYF.

The chain joins TRBV7-2 to TRBJ1-4; 9 bases map to TRBD1. In germline, CDR1 is SGHTA, CDR2 FQGNSA. CDR3 size: 17 residues. J was trimmed by 7 bases and V by 5 bases; bases with no gene match: 14. The CDR3 loop reads CASSLQPPGQGGEKLFF. The CDR3 bases are TGTGCCAGCAGCCTTCAACCCCCGGGACAGGGAGGTGAAAAACTGTTTTTT. Full variable domain (missing parts from reference TRBV7-2 and TRBJ1-4): GAGVSQSPSNKVTEKGKDVELRCDPISGHTALYWYRQSLGQGLEFLIYFQGNSAPDKSGLPSDRFSAERTGGSVSTLTIQRTQQEDSAVYLCASSLQPPGQGGEKLFFGSGTQLSVL.

This clonotype has a handful of counts. The chain couples TRBV5-1 to TRBJ2-3; D may be TRBD1 (6 bases). This CDR3 spans 14 amino acids. Trimming stripped 0 bases from V and 3 bases from J, with 8 bases between. Germline V gene lookup returns CDR1 SGHRS and CDR2 YFSETQ. CDR3: CASSLGGGTDTQYF. The DNA for the CDR3 is TGCGCCAGCAGCTTGGGAGGGGGAACAGATACGCAGTATTTT.

This clonotype counts as medium-sized. The V gene is TRBV20-1, the J gene TRBJ2-3; TRBD2 matches 11 bases. The CDR3 sequence is 14 residues long. CDR1 is DFQATT and CDR2 is SNEGSKA in the germline V gene (reference sequence). Trimming removed 7 bases from V and 3 bases from J; junction bases left unmatched: 6. CDR3 in amino acids: CSVISGGATDTQYF. The CDR3 bases are TGCAGTGTAATTAGCGGGGGGGCTACAGATACGCAGTATTTT.

As for this clonotype: One junction end does not reproduce the germline sequence, and a read error may be involved. The chain combines TRBV6-2 or TRBV6-3 with TRBJ1-1, with TRBD1 identical over 8 bases. The CDR3 runs to 18 residues. Germline CDR1 and CDR2: MNHEY and SVGEGT. CDR3: CASSYGRQGAAMNTEAYF. The CDR3 region has the DNA TGTGCCAGCAGTTATGGTCGGCAGGGGGCTGCTATGAACACTGAAGCTTACTTT.